This TCR beta chain originates from a study of T cell responses to AZD1222 COVID-19 vaccine. Study results and caveats: Recipients of two AZD1222 doses showed rising Spike-specific TCR breadth and depth. Donor demographics were predominantly white British with a female majority; clonal diversity may be underestimated.

Produced via immunoSEQ multiplex PCR; TCRdb's table is partial and in-frame only. The data contain about 140,000 clones, approximately 90% of them singletons. About this clone: Its antigen is currently unknown.

This sample comprised peripheral blood, obtained on day 0 of AZD1222 vaccination. The sequence was obtained from an adult in good health.

For the CDR3, the DNA is TGTGCCAGCAGCCCAGGAACGGCAGGGTCCACCTTAAACTATGGCTACACCTTC. It yields the protein CASSPGTAGSTLNYGYTF. The chain couples TRBV3-1 (or the pseudogene TRBV3-2) to TRBJ1-2, with TRBD1 as a possible D gene (5 bases). Trimming stripped 4 bases from V and 2 bases from J, with 23 bases between. This CDR3 is built from 18 residues. Germline loops: CDR1 LGHDT, CDR2 YNNKEL (reference sequence).